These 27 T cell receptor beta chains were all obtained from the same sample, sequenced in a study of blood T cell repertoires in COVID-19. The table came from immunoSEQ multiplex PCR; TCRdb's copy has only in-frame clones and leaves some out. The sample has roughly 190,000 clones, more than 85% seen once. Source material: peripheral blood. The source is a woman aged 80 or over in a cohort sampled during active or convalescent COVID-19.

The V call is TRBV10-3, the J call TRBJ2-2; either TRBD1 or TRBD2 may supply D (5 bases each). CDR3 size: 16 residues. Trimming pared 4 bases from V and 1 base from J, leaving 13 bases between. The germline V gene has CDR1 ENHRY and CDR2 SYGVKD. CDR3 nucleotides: TGTGCCATCAGTGGGTCGGGGCAGAGGAACACCGGGGAGCTGTTTTTT. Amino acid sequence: CAISGSGQRNTGELFF.

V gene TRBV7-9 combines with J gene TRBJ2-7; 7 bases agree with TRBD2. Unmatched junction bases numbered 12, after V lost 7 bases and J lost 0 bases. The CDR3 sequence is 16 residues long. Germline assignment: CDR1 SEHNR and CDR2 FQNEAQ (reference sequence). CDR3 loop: CASTQGGTFRSYEQYF. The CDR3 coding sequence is TGTGCCAGCACCCAGGGAGGGACTTTTCGCTCCTACGAGCAGTACTTC.

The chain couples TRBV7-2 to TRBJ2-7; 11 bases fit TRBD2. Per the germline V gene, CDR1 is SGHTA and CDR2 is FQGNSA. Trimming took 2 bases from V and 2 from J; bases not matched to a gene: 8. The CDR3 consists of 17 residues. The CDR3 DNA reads TGTGCCAGCAGCTTAACTAGCGGGGGACTATTTACCTACGAGCAGTACTTC. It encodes CASSLTSGGLFTYEQYF.

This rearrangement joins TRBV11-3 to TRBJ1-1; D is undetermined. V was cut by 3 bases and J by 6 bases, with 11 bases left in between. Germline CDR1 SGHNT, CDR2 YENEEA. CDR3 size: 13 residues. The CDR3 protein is CASSLYFEAEAFF. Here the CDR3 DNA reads TGTGCCAGCAGCTTGTATTTCGAGGCTGAAGCTTTCTTT.

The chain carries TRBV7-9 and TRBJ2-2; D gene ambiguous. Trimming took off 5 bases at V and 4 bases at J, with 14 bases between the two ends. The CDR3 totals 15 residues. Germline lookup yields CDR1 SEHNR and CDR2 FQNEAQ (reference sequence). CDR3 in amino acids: CASSRRGPSTGELFF. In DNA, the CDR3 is TGTGCCAGCAGCCGGAGAGGCCCCTCCACCGGGGAGCTGTTTTTT.

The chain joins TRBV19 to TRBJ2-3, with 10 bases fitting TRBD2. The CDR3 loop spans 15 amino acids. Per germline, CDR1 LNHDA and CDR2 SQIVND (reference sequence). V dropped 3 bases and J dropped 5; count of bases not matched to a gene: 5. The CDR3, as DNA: TGTGCCAGTAGTATTCGTGTAGCGGGGGGAGATACGCAGTATTTT. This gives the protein CASSIRVAGGDTQYF.

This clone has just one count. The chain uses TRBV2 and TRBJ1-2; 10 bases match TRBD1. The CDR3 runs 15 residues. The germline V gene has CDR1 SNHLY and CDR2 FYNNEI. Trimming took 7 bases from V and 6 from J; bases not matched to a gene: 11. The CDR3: CASTPGQGNANGYTF. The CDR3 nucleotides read TGTGCCAGCACTCCGGGACAGGGGAACGCGAATGGCTACACCTTC.

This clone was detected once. CDR3 DNA: TGTGCCAGCAGTGCCCCGGGGAGTAATTCACCCCTCCACTTT. Amino acids: CASSAPGSNSPLHF. V and J are TRBV25-1 and TRBJ1-6; D gene unclear. This CDR3 has 14 residues. V lost 4 bases, J lost 6 bases, and 10 bases lay in between. CDR1 is MGHDK, CDR2 SYGVNS, per germline.

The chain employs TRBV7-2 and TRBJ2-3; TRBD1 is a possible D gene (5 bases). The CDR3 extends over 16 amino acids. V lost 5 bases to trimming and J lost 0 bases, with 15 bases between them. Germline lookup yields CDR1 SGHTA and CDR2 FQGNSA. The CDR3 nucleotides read TGTGCCAGCAGCCAACGCCCTGGGGCTAGCACAGATACGCAGTATTTT. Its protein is CASSQRPGASTDTQYF.

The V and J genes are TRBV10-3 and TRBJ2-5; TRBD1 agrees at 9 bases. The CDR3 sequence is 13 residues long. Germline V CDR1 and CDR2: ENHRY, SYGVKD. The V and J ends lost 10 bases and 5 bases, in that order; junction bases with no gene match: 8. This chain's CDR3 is CANRDRVDETQYF. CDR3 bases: TGTGCCAACCGGGACAGGGTTGACGAGACCCAGTACTTC.

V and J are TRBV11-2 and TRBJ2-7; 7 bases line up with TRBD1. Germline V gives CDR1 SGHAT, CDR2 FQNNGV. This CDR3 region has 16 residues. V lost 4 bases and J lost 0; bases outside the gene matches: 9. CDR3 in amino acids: CASSSTMGQNSYEQYF. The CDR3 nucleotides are TGTGCCAGCAGCTCAACCATGGGACAGAACTCCTACGAGCAGTACTTC.

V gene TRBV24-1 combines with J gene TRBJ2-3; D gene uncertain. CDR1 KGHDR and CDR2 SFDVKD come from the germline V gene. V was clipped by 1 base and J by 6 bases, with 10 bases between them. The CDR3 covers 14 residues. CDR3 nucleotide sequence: TGTGCCACCAGTGATTTCCTTCAACTGGATACGCAGTATTTT. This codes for CATSDFLQLDTQYF.

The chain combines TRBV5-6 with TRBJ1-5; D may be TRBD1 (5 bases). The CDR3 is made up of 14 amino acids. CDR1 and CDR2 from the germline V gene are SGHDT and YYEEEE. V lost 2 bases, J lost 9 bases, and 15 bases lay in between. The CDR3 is CASSFGQGSVPQHF. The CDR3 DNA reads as TGTGCCAGCAGCTTCGGGCAGGGCTCCGTGCCCCAGCATTTT.

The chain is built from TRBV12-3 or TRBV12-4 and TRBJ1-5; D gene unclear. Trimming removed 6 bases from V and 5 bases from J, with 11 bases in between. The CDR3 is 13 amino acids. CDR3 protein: CASRTTPDQPQHF. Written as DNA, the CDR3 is TGTGCCAGCAGAACCACCCCGGATCAGCCCCAGCATTTT.

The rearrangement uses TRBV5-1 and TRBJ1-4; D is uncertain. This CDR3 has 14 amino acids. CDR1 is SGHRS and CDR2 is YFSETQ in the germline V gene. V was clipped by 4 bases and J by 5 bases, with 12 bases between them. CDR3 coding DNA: TGCGCCAGCAGCCCACTCGTCGGGAATGAAAAACTGTTTTTT. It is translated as CASSPLVGNEKLFF.

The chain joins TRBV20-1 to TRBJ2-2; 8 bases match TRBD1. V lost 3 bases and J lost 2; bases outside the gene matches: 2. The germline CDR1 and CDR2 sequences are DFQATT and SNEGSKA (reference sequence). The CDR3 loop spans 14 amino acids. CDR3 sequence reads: CSASDRGNTGELFF. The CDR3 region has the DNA TGCAGTGCTAGTGACAGGGGAAACACCGGGGAGCTGTTTTTT.

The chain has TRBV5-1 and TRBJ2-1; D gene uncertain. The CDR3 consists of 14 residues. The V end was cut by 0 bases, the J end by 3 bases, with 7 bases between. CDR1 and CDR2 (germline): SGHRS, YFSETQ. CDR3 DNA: TGCGCCAGCAGCTTGGACGTCAGCTACAATGAGCAGTTCTTC. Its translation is CASSLDVSYNEQFF.

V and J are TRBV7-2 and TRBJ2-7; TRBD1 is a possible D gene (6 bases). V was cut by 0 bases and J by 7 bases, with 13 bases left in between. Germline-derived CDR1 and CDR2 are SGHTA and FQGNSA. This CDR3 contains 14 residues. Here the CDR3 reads CASSLAGRGLEQYF. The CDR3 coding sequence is TGTGCCAGCAGCTTAGCGGGCAGGGGTTTGGAGCAGTACTTC. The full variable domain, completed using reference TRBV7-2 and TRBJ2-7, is GAGVSQSPSNKVTEKGKDVELRCDPISGHTALYWYRQSLGQGLEFLIYFQGNSAPDKSGLPSDRFSAERTGGSVSTLTIQRTQQEDSAVYLCASSLAGRGLEQYFGPGTRLTVT.

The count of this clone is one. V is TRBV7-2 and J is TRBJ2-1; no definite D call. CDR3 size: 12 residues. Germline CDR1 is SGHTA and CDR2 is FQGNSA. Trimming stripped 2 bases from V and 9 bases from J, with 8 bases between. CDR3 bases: TGTGCCAGCAGCTTAATTCTAGTTGAGCAGTTCTTC. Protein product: CASSLILVEQFF.

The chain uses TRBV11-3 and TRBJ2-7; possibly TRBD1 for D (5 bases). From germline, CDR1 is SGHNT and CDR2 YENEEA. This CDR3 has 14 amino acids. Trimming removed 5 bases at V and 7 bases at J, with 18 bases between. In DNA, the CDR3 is TGTGCCAGCAGCCCCCCGGCCAGGGTGGGGGAGCAGTACTTC. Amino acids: CASSPPARVGEQYF.

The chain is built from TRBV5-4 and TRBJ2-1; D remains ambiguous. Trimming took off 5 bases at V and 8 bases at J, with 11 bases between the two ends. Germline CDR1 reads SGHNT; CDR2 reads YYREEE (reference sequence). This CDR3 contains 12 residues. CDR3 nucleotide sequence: TGTGCCAGCAGTCTCGACTGGGATGAGCAGTTCTTC. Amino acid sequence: CASSLDWDEQFF. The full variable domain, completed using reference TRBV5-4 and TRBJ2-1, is ETGVTQSPTHLIKTRGQQVTLRCSSQSGHNTVSWYQQALGQGPQFIFQYYREEENGRGNFPPRFSGLQFPNYSSELNVNALELDDSALYLCASSLDWDEQFFGPGTRLTVL.

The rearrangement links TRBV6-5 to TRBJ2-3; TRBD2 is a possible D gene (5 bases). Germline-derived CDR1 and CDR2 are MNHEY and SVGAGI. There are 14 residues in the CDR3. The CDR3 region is CGSSSRRSPDTQYF. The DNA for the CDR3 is TGTGGGAGTTCTAGCCGTAGGTCCCCAGATACGCAGTATTTT.

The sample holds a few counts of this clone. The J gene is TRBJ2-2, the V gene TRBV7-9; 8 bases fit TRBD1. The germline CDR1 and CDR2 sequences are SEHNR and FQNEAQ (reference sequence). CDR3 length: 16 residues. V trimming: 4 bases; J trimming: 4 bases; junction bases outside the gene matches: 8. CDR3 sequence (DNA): TGTGCCAGCAGCTCCGCCCAGGGGGCCCTCACCGGGGAGCTGTTTTTT. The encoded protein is CASSSAQGALTGELFF.

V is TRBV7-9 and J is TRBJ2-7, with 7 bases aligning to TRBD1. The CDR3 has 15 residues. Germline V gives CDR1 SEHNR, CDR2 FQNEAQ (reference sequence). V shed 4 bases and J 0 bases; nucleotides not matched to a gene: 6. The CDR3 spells CASSSQGTVSYEQYF. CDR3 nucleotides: TGTGCCAGCAGCTCCCAAGGGACAGTCTCCTACGAGCAGTACTTC.

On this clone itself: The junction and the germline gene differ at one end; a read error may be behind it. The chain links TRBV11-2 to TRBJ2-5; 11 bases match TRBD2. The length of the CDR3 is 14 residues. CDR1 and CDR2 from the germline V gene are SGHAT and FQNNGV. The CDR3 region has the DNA TGTGCCAGCAGCTTTGGTCTAGCGGGGGGCCTCAACGACTTC. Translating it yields CASSFGLAGGLNDF.

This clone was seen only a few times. CDR3 protein: CASSQGLTGGGYTF. The CDR3 bases are TGTGCCAGCAGCCAGGGACTCACTGGTGGTGGCTACACCTTC. The chain joins TRBV5-5 to TRBJ1-2; maybe TRBD1 (5 bases). Trimming removed 4 bases from V and 7 bases from J, with 17 bases in between. The length of the CDR3 is 14 residues. The germline gives CDR1 SGHKS, CDR2 YYEKEE (reference sequence).

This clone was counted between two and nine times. CDR3 region: CASGGYNRFPDTIYF. The CDR3 DNA is TGTGCCAGCGGGGGGTACAACCGTTTTCCGGACACCATATATTTT. This chain connects TRBV19 to TRBJ1-3; the D gene is possibly TRBD1 (5 bases). Trimming cost V 9 bases and J 8 bases, with 23 bases left between them. The CDR3 length is 15 residues. The germline CDR1 and CDR2 sequences are LNHDA and SQIVND (reference sequence). The full variable domain, completed using reference TRBV19 and TRBJ1-3, is DGGITQSPKYLFRKEGQNVTLSCEQNLNHDAMYWYRQDPGQGLRLIYYSQIVNDFQKGDIAEGYSVSREKKESFPLTVTSAQKNPTAFYLCASGGYNRFPDTIYFGEGSWLTVV.